These 25 T cell receptor beta chains originate from one sample sequenced in a study of blood T cell repertoires in COVID-19. The assay was immunoSEQ multiplex PCR, and TCRdb's table has in-frame clones only and misses some. The data show some 80,000 clones, 90% seen once. Sequences were obtained from peripheral blood. All receptors come from a human donor in a cohort sampled during active COVID-19.

This chain uses TRBV4-2 with TRBJ2-1; TRBD2 might be the D (5 bases). Looked up from germline, CDR1 is LGHNA and CDR2 is YNFKEQ. The CDR3 runs to 15 residues. Trimming removed 0 bases at V and 9 bases at J, with 15 bases between. The CDR3 bases are TGTGCCAGCAGCCAAGAGGAGGCTGCGGTGAGTGAGCAGTTCTTC. Amino acid sequence: CASSQEEAAVSEQFF.

This clone was seen only once. The CDR3 sequence is CASSQQGNQPQHF. For the CDR3, the DNA is TGTGCCAGCAGTCAACAGGGGAATCAGCCCCAGCATTTT. This chain uses TRBV12-3 or TRBV12-4 with TRBJ1-5, with 7 bases fitting TRBD1. Trimming at V came to 5 bases and at J to 4 bases, leaving 2 bases not matched to a gene. This CDR3 contains 13 residues.

This chain uses TRBV5-8 with TRBJ1-5; tentative D call: TRBD1 (5 bases). Per germline, CDR1 SGHTS and CDR2 YDEGEE. V lost 4 bases and J lost 4, with 12 bases in between. This CDR3 comprises 14 residues. The CDR3, as DNA: TGTGCCAGCAGCCAACGGCGGGGGAATCAGCCCCAGCATTTT. Its translation: CASSQRRGNQPQHF.

This sequence joins TRBV10-3 and TRBJ2-3, with D uncertain. Germline CDR1 and CDR2: ENHRY and SYGVKD. Trimming removed 4 bases from V and 0 bases from J, with 11 bases in between. The CDR3 contains 15 residues. CDR3 sequence reads: CAISVGGASTDTQYF. DNA for the CDR3: TGTGCCATCAGTGTTGGCGGAGCTAGCACAGATACGCAGTATTTT.

The chain carries TRBV5-5 and TRBJ2-2; D unresolved. The germline CDR1 and CDR2 sequences are SGHKS and YYEKEE (reference sequence). The CDR3 contains 14 residues. The V end lost 2 bases, the J end lost 6 bases, and 11 bases lay between the germline ends. CDR3 sequence (DNA): TGTGCCAGCAGCTTTCGTCCCGAGCCCGGGGAGCTGTTTTTT. Protein sequence: CASSFRPEPGELFF.

CDR3 residues: CASSRGGPDTQYF. The CDR3 DNA reads TGTGCCAGCAGCCGCGGGGGGCCCGATACGCAGTATTTT. This chain connects TRBV4-2 to TRBJ2-3; 8 bases align to TRBD2. Germline CDR1 and CDR2: LGHNA and YNFKEQ. J lost 6 bases, V lost 4 bases, and 3 bases had no gene match. The CDR3 runs to 13 residues.

The chain carries TRBV7-9 and TRBJ2-2, with D perhaps TRBD1 (6 bases). Germline V gene sequence: CDR1 SEHNR, CDR2 FQNEAQ (reference sequence). The CDR3 spans 16 residues. V lost 4 bases and J lost 6, with 18 bases in between. CDR3 amino acids: CASSSGAGDPPGELFF. The CDR3 nucleotides are TGTGCCAGCAGCTCCGGGGCAGGGGACCCCCCCGGGGAGCTGTTTTTT.

The genes are TRBV27 and TRBJ1-2; a weak D match, TRBD1 (5 bases). From germline, CDR1 is MNHEY and CDR2 SMNVEV (reference sequence). Trimming took off 6 bases at V and 8 bases at J, with 19 bases between the two ends. CDR3 size: 14 residues. The CDR3 spells CASSFGGPARGYTF. CDR3 sequence (DNA): TGTGCCAGCAGCTTCGGGGGACCAGCGAGAGGCTACACCTTC.

The rearrangement joins TRBV6-5 to TRBJ2-7; 13 bases match TRBD2. Germline V gene data show CDR1 as MNHEY and CDR2 as SVGAGI. With V trimmed by 6 bases and J by 11 bases, 7 bases remained unmatched. CDR3 size: 13 residues. CDR3 in DNA: TGTGCCAGCAGCGGGACTAGCGGGGACCTTGAGTACTTC. Amino acids: CASSGTSGDLEYF.

This chain connects TRBV18 to TRBJ2-1; D might be TRBD2 (6 bases). In germline, CDR1 is KGHSH, CDR2 LQKENI. V was trimmed by 5 bases and J by 10 bases, leaving 15 bases between them. CDR3 size: 13 residues. For the CDR3, the DNA is TGTGCCAGCTCATCTAGCGATTCACGCGAGCAGTTCTTC. Its translation is CASSSSDSREQFF. Based on the CDR3 plus reference TRBV18 and TRBJ2-1, the full variable domain is NAGVMQNPRHLVRRRGQEARLRCSPMKGHSHVYWYRQLPEEGLKFMVYLQKENIIDESGMPKERFSAEFPKEGPSILRIQQVVRGDSAAYFCASSSSDSREQFFGPGTRLTVL.

The rearrangement joins TRBV30 to TRBJ2-7, with TRBD1 matching 7 bases. The trim removed 0 bases at V and 3 bases at J, leaving 5 bases unmatched. This CDR3 has 14 amino acids. The germline V gene has CDR1 GTSNPN and CDR2 SVGIG (reference sequence). The DNA of the CDR3 is TGTGCCTGGAGTGTACAACAGGGGATCTACGAGCAGTACTTC. It encodes CAWSVQQGIYEQYF.

The V gene is TRBV6-5, the J gene TRBJ2-5; 8 positions agree with TRBD1. CDR3 size: 15 residues. V shed 0 bases, J shed 4 bases, and the junction held 4 bases outside the gene matches. Per the germline V gene, CDR1 is MNHEY and CDR2 is SVGAGI. This CDR3 is CASSYSGQGLETQYF. The CDR3 DNA follows: TGTGCCAGCAGTTACTCCGGACAGGGCTTAGAGACCCAGTACTTC.

The chain uses TRBV4-1 and TRBJ1-6; maybe TRBD1 (6 bases). Between the trimmed V and J ends, which lost 3 bases and 7 bases, there was a span of 13 bases. CDR1 is MGHRA and CDR2 is YSYEKL in the germline V gene. The length of the CDR3 is 15 residues. The CDR3 is CASSQAPDRNSPLHF. CDR3 DNA: TGCGCCAGCAGCCAGGCCCCGGACAGAAATTCACCCCTCCACTTT.

The chain is built from TRBV5-1 and TRBJ2-1; D is possibly TRBD1 (6 bases). This CDR3 has 15 residues. CDR1 SGHRS and CDR2 YFSETQ come from the germline V gene. Trimming took 4 bases from V and 8 from J, leaving 19 bases between them. The CDR3 nucleotides read TGCGCCAGCAGCCCAGGACAGACATCCAACGATGAGCAGTTCTTC. It yields the protein CASSPGQTSNDEQFF.

The chain uses TRBV7-2 and TRBJ2-7; possible D gene TRBD2, 6 bases. The CDR3 consists of 15 residues. Deletions cut 5 bases from V and 2 bases from J, with 16 bases between. Germline CDR1 and CDR2: SGHTA and FQGNSA. CDR3 bases: TGTGCCAGCAGCCACTCCTCCGCGGGGCCCTACGAGCAGTACTTC. Protein sequence: CASSHSSAGPYEQYF. Supplemented by reference TRBV7-2 and TRBJ2-7, the full variable domain reads GAGVSQSPSNKVTEKGKDVELRCDPISGHTALYWYRQSLGQGLEFLIYFQGNSAPDKSGLPSDRFSAERTGGSVSTLTIQRTQQEDSAVYLCASSHSSAGPYEQYFGPGTRLTVT.

The chain combines TRBV9 with TRBJ2-7; TRBD1 aligns across 7 bases. Trimming removed 2 bases from V and 4 bases from J; junction bases left unmatched: 6. This CDR3 is 14 amino acids long. Germline V gene data show CDR1 as SGDLS and CDR2 as YYNGEE. The chain's CDR3 is CASSVSGTEYEQYF. The CDR3 DNA reads TGTGCCAGCAGCGTCTCCGGGACAGAATACGAGCAGTACTTC.

This clone came up once. This chain uses TRBV9 with TRBJ2-1, with 9 bases lining up with TRBD2. Germline CDR1 SGDLS, CDR2 YYNGEE. The CDR3 is 17 residues long. After removal of 3 bases from V and 0 bases from J, the junction contained 7 bases not matched to a gene. The CDR3 loop is CASSDSGSPRSYNEQFF. CDR3 in DNA: TGTGCCAGCAGCGATAGCGGGAGTCCTCGCTCCTACAATGAGCAGTTCTTC.

This clone was found once. The chain recombines TRBV3-1 (or the pseudogene TRBV3-2) with TRBJ1-2; TRBD1 aligns across 7 bases. CDR3 length: 14 residues. Germline assignment: CDR1 LGHDT and CDR2 YNNKEL (reference sequence). The V gene end was trimmed by 3 bases and the J gene end by 5 bases; junction bases not matched to a gene: 6. The chain's CDR3 is CASSQGRGEYGYTF. DNA of the CDR3: TGTGCCAGCAGCCAGGGCAGGGGGGAGTATGGCTACACCTTC.

The CDR3 reads CASSSPGLAGYLLADTQYF. The CDR3 coding sequence is TGTGCCAGCAGCTCGCCAGGACTAGCGGGGTATCTGTTAGCAGATACGCAGTATTTT. The chain carries TRBV7-2 and TRBJ2-3; TRBD2 agrees at 12 bases. This CDR3 contains 19 residues. Looked up from germline, CDR1 is SGHTA and CDR2 is FQGNSA. The J segment lost 4 bases and the V segment lost 4 bases, leaving 15 bases of the junction unmatched. The variable domain in full, with the rest retrieved from reference TRBV7-2 and TRBJ2-3, is GAGVSQSPSNKVTEKGKDVELRCDPISGHTALYWYRQSLGQGLEFLIYFQGNSAPDKSGLPSDRFSAERTGGSVSTLTIQRTQQEDSAVYLCASSSPGLAGYLLADTQYFGPGTRLTVL.

The rearrangement links TRBV7-2 to TRBJ2-4; 8 bases align to TRBD1. This CDR3 has 14 residues. V shed 5 bases and J 8 bases; nucleotides not matched to a gene: 8. Germline V CDR1 and CDR2: SGHTA, FQGNSA. In nucleotides, the CDR3 is TGTGCCAGCAGCCCAACCGGACAGGGTGACATTCAGTACTTC. Its protein product is CASSPTGQGDIQYF. Supplemented by reference TRBV7-2 and TRBJ2-4, the full variable domain reads GAGVSQSPSNKVTEKGKDVELRCDPISGHTALYWYRQSLGQGLEFLIYFQGNSAPDKSGLPSDRFSAERTGGSVSTLTIQRTQQEDSAVYLCASSPTGQGDIQYFGAGTRLSVL.

Only one count was recorded for this clone. This rearrangement joins TRBV12-3 or TRBV12-4 to TRBJ2-7; 7 nucleotides line up with TRBD1. The CDR3 extends over 11 amino acids. V shed 6 bases, J shed 6 bases, and the junction held 2 bases outside the gene matches. The CDR3 reads CASRAGGEQYF. CDR3 in DNA: TGTGCCAGCAGGGCAGGGGGCGAGCAGTACTTC.

This chain links TRBV27 with TRBJ2-5; no firm D call. This CDR3 region has 15 residues. Germline loops: CDR1 MNHEY, CDR2 SMNVEV (reference sequence). With 0 bases removed from V and 4 bases from J, the gap between germline ends came to 12 bases. The DNA for the CDR3 is TGTGCCAGCAGTTTATCGGTGGGCAGTTTAGAGACCCAGTACTTC. It codes for CASSLSVGSLETQYF.

This chain links TRBV5-6 with TRBJ1-2, with TRBD1 as a possible D gene (5 bases). The CDR3 sequence is 13 residues long. Germline V gives CDR1 SGHDT, CDR2 YYEEEE. The V and J ends lost 0 bases and 4 bases respectively, with 7 bases between them. CDR3 sequence: CASSLEGFYGYTF. Written as DNA, the CDR3 is TGTGCCAGCAGCTTGGAGGGGTTCTATGGCTACACCTTC.

This clone is a singleton in its sample. The chain links TRBV11-3 to TRBJ2-1; 12 bases are a match to TRBD2. From germline, CDR1 is SGHNT and CDR2 YENEEA. After removal of 1 base from V and 11 bases from J, the junction contained 6 bases not matched to a gene. CDR3 length: 15 residues. The DNA of the CDR3 is TGTGCCAGCAGCTTAGGACTAGCGGGGGCCCCACAGCAGTTCTTC. This translates into CASSLGLAGAPQQFF. The full variable domain, in which reference TRBV11-3 and TRBJ2-1 provide the parts outside the CDR3, is EAGVVQSPRYKIIEKKQPVAFWCNPISGHNTLYWYLQNLGQGPELLIRYENEEAVDDSQLPKDRFSAERLKGVDSTLKIQPAELGDSAVYLCASSLGLAGAPQQFFGPGTRLTVL.

The chain uses TRBV7-2 and TRBJ2-7; D perhaps matches TRBD2 (5 bases). Looked up from germline, CDR1 is SGHTA and CDR2 is FQGNSA. Trimming took 7 bases from V and 4 from J, leaving 20 bases between them. This CDR3 comprises 15 residues. The CDR3 coding sequence is TGTGCCAGCACCCCGTACAGCGGAGGTGCTTACGAGCAGTACTTC. Protein sequence: CASTPYSGGAYEQYF. The variable domain in full, with the rest retrieved from reference TRBV7-2 and TRBJ2-7, is GAGVSQSPSNKVTEKGKDVELRCDPISGHTALYWYRQSLGQGLEFLIYFQGNSAPDKSGLPSDRFSAERTGGSVSTLTIQRTQQEDSAVYLCASTPYSGGAYEQYFGPGTRLTVT.